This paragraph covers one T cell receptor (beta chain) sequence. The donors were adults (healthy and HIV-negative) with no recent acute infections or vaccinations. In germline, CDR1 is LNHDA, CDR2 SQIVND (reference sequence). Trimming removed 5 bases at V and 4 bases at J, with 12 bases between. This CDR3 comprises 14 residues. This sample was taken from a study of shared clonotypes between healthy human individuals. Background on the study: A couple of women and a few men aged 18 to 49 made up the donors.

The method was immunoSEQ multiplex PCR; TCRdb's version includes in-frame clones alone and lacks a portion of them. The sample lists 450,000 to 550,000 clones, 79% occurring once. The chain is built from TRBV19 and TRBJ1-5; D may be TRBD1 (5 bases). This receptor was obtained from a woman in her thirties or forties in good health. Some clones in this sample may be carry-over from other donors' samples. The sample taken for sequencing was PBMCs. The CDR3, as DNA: TGTGCCAGTAGTTTTTCGGGGGGAAATCAGCCCCAGCATTTT. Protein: CASSFSGGNQPQHF.